A selection of T cell receptor beta chains follows, all from one sample in a study of blood T cell repertoires in COVID-19. Libraries were prepared by immunoSEQ multiplex PCR; TCRdb keeps only in-frame clonotypes and omits some of them. The data hold some 200,000 clones, with approximately 84% observed a single time. The sequencing sample was made of peripheral blood. Receptors originate from a man older than 75 with acute or convalescent COVID-19. Each CDR3 is given with its conserved first and last residue. The D gene is left open where the match is weak. Rows give clone size only sometimes, using once, few, many, or a class for an expanded clone.

>TRBV11-2|TRBJ2-5|-|-
CASSNRGGETQYF
TGTGCCAGCAGTAACAGGGGAGGAGAGACCCAGTACTTC
>TRBV27|TRBJ1-6|-|-
CASREQGYGSPLHF
TGTGCCAGCAGAGAACAGGGTTATGGATCACCCCTCCACTTT
>TRBV10-1|TRBJ2-7|-|-
CASSLEGGGPYEQYF
TGCGCCAGCAGTTTGGAGGGCGGCGGCCCCTACGAGCAGTACTTC
>TRBV6-2/TRBV6-3|TRBJ1-4|TRBD1|few
CASSQGDAVGRKLFF
TGTGCCAGCAGTCAGGGGGACGCCGTGGGGCGAAAACTGTTTTTT
>TRBV30|TRBJ2-1|-|-
CAWSAGTPSYNEQFF
TGTGCCTGGAGTGCCGGGACTCCATCCTACAATGAGCAGTTCTTC
>TRBV10-3|TRBJ2-5|TRBD2|-
CAISESLAGAVETQYF
TGTGCCATCAGTGAGTCCCTAGCGGGAGCCGTGGAGACCCAGTACTTC
>TRBV12-3/TRBV12-4|TRBJ1-1|-|few
CASSFPDSEAFF
TGTGCCAGCAGTTTTCCCGACAGTGAAGCTTTCTTT
>TRBV7-6|TRBJ2-5|-|-
CASSLPGSSHLETQYF
TGTGCCAGCAGCCTCCCTGGGTCTAGCCACTTGGAGACCCAGTACTTC
>TRBV2|TRBJ1-4|-|-
CASSETRGGGEKLFF
TGTGCCAGCAGTGAGACCAGGGGCGGGGGTGAAAAACTGTTTTTT
>TRBV9|TRBJ2-1|TRBD2|-
CASSVTPLAGGSLYNEQFF
TGTGCCAGCAGCGTGACCCCCTTAGCGGGAGGATCTCTCTACAATGAGCAGTTCTTC
>TRBV29-1|TRBJ1-1|TRBD1|-
CSGGARTGVSTEAFF
TGCAGCGGTGGGGCAAGGACAGGGGTAAGCACTGAAGCTTTCTTT
>TRBV28|TRBJ2-5|-|-
CASSPPGTLRETQYF
TGTGCCAGCAGTCCTCCCGGGACTCTCCGAGAGACCCAGTACTTC
>TRBV18|TRBJ2-7|TRBD2|-
CASSTRGDYEQYF
TGTGCCAGCTCAACCCGGGGGGACTACGAGCAGTACTTC
>TRBV9|TRBJ1-4|-|-
CASSVGGRDEKLFF
TGTGCCAGCAGCGTTGGGGGGAGAGATGAAAAACTGTTTTTT
>TRBV30|TRBJ1-5|-|few
CAWSKGRGPQHF
TGTGCCTGGAGTAAGGGCAGGGGCCCCCAGCATTTT
>TRBV30|TRBJ1-6|-|-
CAWNREPGSPLHF
TGTGCCTGGAACCGGGAGCCCGGTTCACCCCTCCACTTT
>TRBV7-6|TRBJ2-1|TRBD2|-
CASSPGLAGGSEQFF
TGTGCCAGCAGCCCGGGACTAGCGGGAGGTAGTGAGCAGTTCTTC
>TRBV5-1|TRBJ2-1|TRBD2|-
CASSPQPGLAGGPSSYNEQFF
TGCGCCAGCAGCCCCCAGCCGGGACTAGCGGGAGGGCCCAGCTCCTACAATGAGCAGTTCTTC
>TRBV10-2|TRBJ1-2|TRBD1|-
CASSVQPTGWNGYTF
TGCGCCAGCAGCGTTCAACCGACAGGGTGGAATGGCTACACCTTC
>TRBV3-1/TRBV3-2|TRBJ2-7|TRBD1|-
CASSETGAYEQYF
TGTGCCAGCAGTGAGACAGGGGCCTACGAGCAGTACTTC
>TRBV2|TRBJ2-1|TRBD2|few
CASSFTSARDNEQFF
TGTGCCAGCAGCTTTACTAGCGCCCGAGACAATGAGCAGTTCTTC
>TRBV6-6|TRBJ1-1|-|-
CASTLQRMNTEAFF
TGTGCCAGCACCCTGCAGCGGATGAACACTGAAGCTTTCTTT
>TRBV7-2|TRBJ2-3|-|-
CASSGSSGGVSDTQYF
TGTGCCAGCAGCGGGTCTTCCGGAGGAGTTTCAGATACGCAGTATTTT
>TRBV10-1|TRBJ2-2|TRBD2|-
CASSPASGRNTGELFF
TGCGCCAGCAGTCCCGCTAGCGGGAGGAACACCGGGGAGCTGTTTTTT
>TRBV27|TRBJ2-1|TRBD2|-
CASRAGVRNEQFF
TGTGCCAGCAGGGCGGGAGTCAGGAATGAGCAGTTCTTC
>TRBV12-3/TRBV12-4|TRBJ1-1|-|-
CASSVGAEAFF
TGTGCCAGCTCAGTGGGCGCTGAAGCTTTCTTT
>TRBV5-8|TRBJ2-2|TRBD2|-
CASSDGTTTLGTGELFF
TGTGCCAGCAGCGACGGGACTACCACCCTCGGTACCGGGGAGCTGTTTTTT
>TRBV6-2/TRBV6-3|TRBJ2-3|-|-
CASSYSWTDTDTQYF
TGTGCCAGCAGTTACTCGTGGACAGACACAGATACGCAGTATTTT
>TRBV24-1|TRBJ2-7|TRBD1|-
CATGQGHEQYF
TGTGCCACTGGACAGGGCCACGAGCAGTACTTC
>TRBV21-1|TRBJ2-1|-|-
CASSNKSSYNEQFF
TGTGCCAGCAGCAATAAGAGCTCCTACAATGAGCAGTTCTTC
>TRBV20-1|TRBJ1-1|-|-
CRTVMNTEAFF
TGTAGGACAGTCATGAACACTGAAGCTTTCTTT
>TRBV27|TRBJ2-4|-|-
CASGSKNIQYF
TGTGCCAGCGGCTCCAAAAACATTCAGTACTTC
>TRBV4-2|TRBJ2-3|-|-
CASRRDLSTDTQYF
TGTGCCAGCCGCCGGGACTTATCCACAGATACGCAGTATTTT